This record covers a single TCR beta chain. What it recognizes is unknown. Next came a second PCR, run for about 6 to 11 cycles, which used a sample-barcoded 5' primer along with a J-beta primer mix. TCRdb analysed the 5' RACE reads with MiXCR anew, one entry per CDR3 protein. This sample yields over a million distinct CDR3 sequences, of which around 59% are seen a single time; roughly 7% belongs to the top ten. This specimen belongs to a study of blood T cells in healthy people across ages. Overall study results and limits: Whereas aged donors had fewer naive CD4+ cells, long-lived donors had more of them and higher diversity. Age brought a roughly linear fall in TCR beta diversity measured per million T cells.

Trimming took 3 bases from V and 0 from J, leaving 18 bases between them. Germline V lookup: CDR1 LNHNV, CDR2 YYDKDF (reference sequence). CDR3 size: 18 residues. Aged roughly 6 to 100, donors were systemically healthy Caucasians from Russia. The authors extracted at least 5 micrograms of total RNA per sample. The gene calls are TRBV15 and TRBJ1-5; a weak D match, TRBD1 (5 bases). The sequence derives from a man younger than 35 in good health. The sample consisted of blood. CDR3 residues: CATSRSGGLGPSNQPQHF. CDR3 nucleotide sequence: TGTGCCACCAGCAGGTCTGGGGGATTGGGACCTAGCAATCAGCCCCAGCATTTT.